The 24 T cell receptor beta chains below were found in one sample sequenced in a study of metastatic and nonmetastatic thyroid tumors. MiXCR reprocessed the PCR reads for TCRdb. This table has about 49,000 clones, around 4% appearing once. Patients had received no treatment of any kind before thyroid surgery. The specimen sequenced was blood. Receptors originate from a female donor with papillary thyroid cancer or a benign thyroid nodule (not recorded which). Some clones in this sample may be carry-over from other donors' samples.

This clone was observed many times. This chain connects TRBV24-1 to TRBJ2-3; 13 positions match TRBD2. With 9 bases clipped from V and 5 bases from J, the junction kept 7 bases outside the gene matches. CDR1 is KGHDR and CDR2 is SFDVKD in the germline V gene. The CDR3 is made up of 15 amino acids. The CDR3 bases are TGTGCCACCGGAGCACTAGCGGGAGGGCTAGATACGCAGTATTTT. It yields the protein CATGALAGGLDTQYF.

This clone was picked up many times. The chain uses TRBV5-8 and TRBJ1-2, with 7 bases matching TRBD1. V shed 4 bases, J shed 8 bases, and the junction held 8 bases outside the gene matches. Germline values: CDR1 SGHTS, CDR2 YDEGEE. The CDR3 totals 13 residues. CDR3 bases: TGTGCCAGCAGCCCGGACAGGACGGGGGGCTACACCTTC. This translates into CASSPDRTGGYTF. Full variable domain (remainder filled in from reference TRBV5-8 and TRBJ1-2): EAGVTQSPTHLIKTRGQQATLRCSPISGHTSVYWYQQALGLGLQFLLWYDEGEERNRGNFPPRFSGRQFPNYSSELNVNALELEDSALYLCASSPDRTGGYTFGSGTRLTVV.

Note on this clone: At one of its ends the junction is not consistent with the germline gene, which may arise from a read error. Other nucleotide sequences from this sample produce the same CDR3. The chain links TRBV5-1 to TRBJ2-3; 7 positions match TRBD1. CDR3 length: 14 residues. CDR1 and CDR2 from the germline V gene are SGHRS and YFSETQ. The CDR3 protein is CASSTGQTTDTQYF. Here the CDR3 DNA reads TGCGCCAGCAGCACGGGACAGACGACAGATACGCAGTATTTC.

This clone was detected ten times or more. A much larger clone is a single base away; this may be a read error. The chain recombines TRBV6-2 or TRBV6-3 with TRBJ1-6, with a tentative D call TRBD1 (5 bases). Germline V gives CDR1 MNHEY, CDR2 SVGEGT. V lost 6 bases and J lost 7, with 16 bases in between. The CDR3 spans 15 residues. The CDR3 DNA sequence: TGTGCCAGCAGCTACGACACGGGGGTAAATTCACCCCTCCACTTT. Its protein product is CASSYDTGVNSPLHF.

Notes on this clone: Sequence at one end of the junction differs from germline and may be a read error. The CDR3 DNA follows: TGTGCCAGCAGCCACTTCGGGGCCTACGACCAGAACTTC. Amino acid sequence: CASSHFGAYDQNF. The chain joins TRBV27 to TRBJ2-7; D is tentatively TRBD1 or TRBD2 (5 bases each). The CDR3 covers 13 residues. Germline V gene lookup returns CDR1 MNHEY and CDR2 SMNVEV (reference sequence).

This clone appeared many times. CDR3 protein: CAWKDGYSNQPQHF. The CDR3 DNA reads as TGTGCCTGGAAGGACGGATATAGCAATCAGCCCCAGCATTTT. V gene TRBV30 combines with J gene TRBJ1-5, with D hard to call. Germline V gene lookup returns CDR1 GTSNPN and CDR2 SVGIG (reference sequence). V was shortened by 4 bases and J by 0 bases, with 10 bases between the two germline ends. The CDR3 is 14 residues long. The whole variable domain, remainder taken from reference TRBV30 and TRBJ1-5, is SQTIHQWPATLVQPVGSPLSLECTVEGTSNPNLYWYRQAAGRGLQLLFYSVGIGQISSEVPQNLSASRPQDRQFILSSKKLLLSDSGFYLCAWKDGYSNQPQHFGDGTRLSIL.

This clone was seen more than once but under ten times. CDR3 loop: CASSPLDRGYTF. The CDR3 DNA sequence: TGTGCCAGCAGCCCCCTGGACAGGGGCTACACCTTC. The V and J genes are TRBV7-2 and TRBJ1-2; TRBD1 agrees at 7 bases. V shed 5 bases and J 8 bases; nucleotides not matched to a gene: 5. Germline CDR1 is SGHTA and CDR2 is FQGNSA. The CDR3 sequence is 12 residues long.

In this sample, this clone turned up many times. J is TRBJ1-6 and V is TRBV5-1; 9 bases agree with TRBD1. CDR3 length: 14 residues. Losses at the gene ends were 0 bases for V and 9 bases for J; bases not matched to a gene: 1. Germline V lookup: CDR1 SGHRS, CDR2 YFSETQ. The CDR3 sequence: CASSLGTGASPLHF. The CDR3 DNA reads TGCGCCAGCAGCTTGGGGACAGGGGCTTCACCCCTCCACTTT. Supplemented by reference TRBV5-1 and TRBJ1-6, the full variable domain reads KAGVTQTPRYLIKTRGQQVTLSCSPISGHRSVSWYQQTPGQGLQFLFEYFSETQRNKGNFPGRFSGRQFSNSRSEMNVSTLELGDSALYLCASSLGTGASPLHFGNGTRLTVT.

This clone came up a few times. This chain joins TRBV12-5 and TRBJ1-1; D is possibly TRBD1 (6 bases). V was cut by 3 bases and J by 7 bases, with 18 bases left in between. CDR3 length: 15 residues. Germline CDR1 LGHNT, CDR2 FRNRAP. CDR3 residues: CASGFWGGGRDEAFF. The DNA for the CDR3 is TGTGCTAGTGGTTTCTGGGGCGGGGGGCGCGATGAAGCTTTCTTT. Full variable domain (missing parts from reference TRBV12-5 and TRBJ1-1): DARVTQTPRHKVTEMGQEVTMRCQPILGHNTVFWYRQTMMQGLELLAYFRNRAPLDDSGMPKDRFSAEMPDATLATLKIQPSEPRDSAVYFCASGFWGGGRDEAFFGQGTRLTVV.

The chain carries TRBV11-2 and TRBJ2-7, with TRBD2 identical over 7 bases. V shed 5 bases and J 1 base; nucleotides not matched to a gene: 8. This CDR3 has 15 amino acids. Germline CDR1 reads SGHAT; CDR2 reads FQNNGV. The CDR3 DNA reads TGTGCCAGCAGCGCTACTGGCGGGAGTTCCTACGAGCAGTACTTC. Its protein is CASSATGGSSYEQYF. Supplemented by reference TRBV11-2 and TRBJ2-7, the full variable domain reads EAGVAQSPRYKIIEKRQSVAFWCNPISGHATLYWYQQILGQGPKLLIQFQNNGVVDDSQLPKDRFSAERLKGVDSTLKIQPAKLEDSAVYLCASSATGGSSYEQYFGPGTRLTVT.

For this clone: A much larger clone is a single base away; this may be a read error. This chain links TRBV20-1 with TRBJ2-1, with D hard to call. Trimming took 5 bases from V and 0 from J, leaving 17 bases between them. This CDR3 has 16 residues. CDR1 and CDR2 (germline): DFQATT, SNEGSKA (reference sequence). For the CDR3, the DNA is TGCAGTGCTTGGGCCCCCGAGGAAATCTCCTACAATGAGCAGTTCTTC. As protein: CSAWAPEEISYNEQFF.

This clone was recorded at least ten times. The chain recombines TRBV12-3 or TRBV12-4 with TRBJ2-7; 7 bases align to TRBD2. V lost 3 bases to trimming and J lost 5 bases; unmatched junction nucleotides: 7. The CDR3 contains 14 residues. CDR3 DNA: TGTGCCAGCAGTTTCCCGGGACTAATTCACGAGCAGTACTTC. Translated, it gives CASSFPGLIHEQYF.

This clone was seen at least ten times. The CDR3 is CASSEPDRINYGYTF. CDR3 DNA: TGTGCCAGCAGTGAACCAGACAGAATAAACTATGGCTACACCTTC. This chain joins TRBV6-1 and TRBJ1-2; possibly TRBD1 for D (5 bases). The CDR3 loop spans 15 amino acids. The germline V and J ends were trimmed by 2 bases and 2 bases, with 12 bases remaining between them. Germline CDR1 MNHNS, CDR2 SASEGT.

The V and J genes are TRBV6-1 and TRBJ1-5; D gene ambiguous. V gave up 0 bases and J gave up 2 bases, with 8 bases separating them. This CDR3 is built from 15 residues. Germline V gene data show CDR1 as MNHNS and CDR2 as SASEGT. For the CDR3, the DNA is TGTGCCAGCAGTGAAGCGGTTTTGGGCAATCAGCCCCAGCATTTT. Residues: CASSEAVLGNQPQHF.

This clone has ten or more counts. The chain is built from TRBV10-3 and TRBJ2-3, with D hard to call. This CDR3 comprises 18 residues. Germline V gives CDR1 ENHRY, CDR2 SYGVKD. Between the trimmed V and J ends, which lost 0 bases and 4 bases, there was a span of 20 bases. CDR3 in DNA: TGTGCCATCAGTGAGTCTGCAAGGATAGAAAGGTCCCCAGATACGCAGTATTTT. This codes for CAISESARIERSPDTQYF.

This clone appeared a few times. V and J are TRBV9 and TRBJ1-1; D is unclear. CDR3 length: 14 residues. Germline V gives CDR1 SGDLS, CDR2 YYNGEE. V was pared by 6 bases and J by 2 bases, with 14 bases between. CDR3 protein: CASIPRGSNTEAFF. The CDR3 DNA is TGTGCCAGCATCCCCCGGGGTTCTAACACTGAAGCTTTCTTT.

This clone turned up a few times. This sequence joins TRBV10-2 and TRBJ2-7; the D is unclear. The CDR3 is 13 residues long. Trimming took off 1 base at V and 0 bases at J, with 4 bases between the two ends. Germline CDR1 is WSHSY and CDR2 is SAAADI. This chain's CDR3 is CASSELDSYEQYF. The CDR3 nucleotides are TGCGCCAGCAGTGAGTTGGACTCCTACGAGCAGTACTTC.

The rearrangement joins TRBV20-1 to TRBJ2-1, with D perhaps matching TRBD2 (7 bases). Germline V CDR1 and CDR2: DFQATT, SNEGSKA (reference sequence). With 3 bases removed from V and 6 bases from J, the gap between germline ends came to 15 bases. The CDR3 covers 14 residues. CDR3 in DNA: TGCAGTGCTAGCGGGGAGGGGGGGTTCAATGAGCAGTTCTTC. Encoded protein: CSASGEGGFNEQFF.

This clone has a handful of counts. The chain carries TRBV2 and TRBJ2-1, with a possible D match to TRBD1 (5 bases). V lost 5 bases and J 7 bases, leaving 12 bases between the germline ends. Germline loops: CDR1 SNHLY, CDR2 FYNNEI. The CDR3 extends over 13 amino acids. The CDR3: CASSSEGENEQFF. DNA of the CDR3: TGTGCCAGCAGTTCCGAAGGGGAAAATGAGCAGTTCTTC.

This clone was counted ten times or more. The chain combines TRBV30 with TRBJ1-2; 8 nucleotides align to TRBD1. The germline CDR1 and CDR2 sequences are GTSNPN and SVGIG (reference sequence). With 4 bases clipped from V and 4 bases from J, the junction kept 5 bases outside the gene matches. This CDR3 is built from 13 residues. CDR3 sequence reads: CAWNRDRPYGYTF. Written as DNA, the CDR3 is TGTGCCTGGAATAGGGACAGGCCCTATGGCTACACCTTC.

CDR3 in DNA: TGTGCCAGCAGGGGTGAGTCCTGGAGCGGGGCCTACGAGCAGTACTTC. Residues: CASRGESWSGAYEQYF. The rearrangement joins TRBV28 to TRBJ2-7; 7 bases fit TRBD2. The CDR3 loop spans 16 amino acids. The V gene end was trimmed by 6 bases and the J gene end by 2 bases; junction bases not matched to a gene: 13. Germline lookup yields CDR1 MDHEN and CDR2 SYDVKM. The variable domain in full, completed from reference TRBV28 and TRBJ2-7, reads DVKVTQSSRYLVKRTGEKVFLECVQDMDHENMFWYRQDPGLGLRLIYFSYDVKMKEKGDIPEGYSVSREKKERFSLILESASTNQTSMYLCASRGESWSGAYEQYFGPGTRLTVT.

As regards this clone: At one end, the junction sequence differs from germline, possibly due to a read error. J is TRBJ1-1 and V is TRBV30; D gene ambiguous. This CDR3 has 14 residues. CDR1 is GTSNPN, CDR2 SVGIG, per germline (reference sequence). CDR3 loop: CAWSEWSSSTETFF. CDR3 nucleotides: TGTGCCTGGAGTGAATGGAGTTCTAGCACTGAAACTTTCTTT.

This clone occurred many times. V and J are TRBV20-1 and TRBJ2-7; D is uncertain. Germline CDR1 and CDR2: DFQATT and SNEGSKA (reference sequence). The CDR3 loop spans 14 amino acids. Trimming left V 6 bases short and J 2 bases short, with 17 bases between. The CDR3 loop reads CSAKKDTATYEQYF. The CDR3 DNA is TGCAGTGCAAAAAAAGACACGGCGACCTACGAGCAGTACTTC.

This clone showed up many times. This sequence joins TRBV15 and TRBJ2-7; TRBD2 matches at 7 bases. V shed 1 base, J shed 0 bases, and the junction held 0 bases outside the gene matches. The CDR3 totals 14 residues. Germline CDR1 reads LNHNV; CDR2 reads YYDKDF (reference sequence). The chain's CDR3 is CATSRGGSSYEQYF. CDR3 coding DNA: TGTGCCACCAGCAGAGGCGGGAGCTCCTACGAGCAGTACTTC.